This T cell receptor (beta chain) was documented in a study of cytomegalovirus exposure and HLA in healthy donors. Study-wide findings and caveats: V- and J-gene trimming in TCR beta was tied to a missense DCLRE1C variant by an analysis performed later. Apart from CMV serostatus, no immune exposure information was available.

Concerning this clone itself: What it binds is not known.

In germline, CDR1 is SNHLY, CDR2 FYNNEI. V was shortened by 7 bases and J by 0 bases, with 13 bases between the two germline ends. This CDR3 is built from 14 residues. Amplification used 60 Vbeta primers and 13 Jbeta primers. In the authors' methods: Around 80 million unique TCR beta chains, roughly 11 million of them shared, were counted by a later analysis. Sequencing was performed with immunoSEQ multiplex PCR; in TCRdb, only in-frame clones are kept and a portion is missing. That table is the source of V, J and clone size, and D and trimming were worked out from the DNA. The sample lists about 100,000 clones; 79% were seen once.

Sequencing was performed on PBMCs. The rearrangement links TRBV2 to TRBJ2-7; no clear D gene. This TCR was recovered from a woman aged 40 to 50 in good health and CMV-seronegative. CDR3 sequence: CASTNYLSSYEQYF. The CDR3 DNA sequence: TGTGCCAGCACCAACTACCTTAGCTCCTACGAGCAGTACTTC.